This section outlines one T cell receptor (beta chain) sequence together with its context. The CDR3 has 12 residues. Germline CDR1 is SEHNR and CDR2 is FQNEAQ (reference sequence). Trimming took 10 bases from V and 13 from J, leaving 22 bases between them. Clones were sequenced by immunoSEQ multiplex PCR, and TCRdb holds only the in-frame ones, with some missing. The top ten clones hold approximately 8.4% of a sample with about 18,000 clones, around 88% of them seen once. Indicated time point: recipient sample about 28 days before transplant, after cytoreduction. Samples: about 28 days before transplant, then days 30, 100 and 180 after. These data come from a study of T cell clonotyping in hematopoietic cell transplantation. Study-level information: Pretransplant recipient samples were taken after cytoreduction.

The material sequenced was peripheral blood mononuclear cells, taken before stem cell transplant. The sequence came from a man between 45 and 60 years old with acute myeloid leukemia. Some clones in this sample may be carry-over from other donors' samples. The chain has TRBV7-9 and TRBJ1-2, with unresolved D. CDR3 sequence reads: CATSRVAGSCTF. As DNA, the CDR3 is TGTGCCACCTCTCGGGTCGCAGGTTCTTGCACCTTC.